Listed below are T cell receptor beta chains from one sample, sequenced in a study of cytomegalovirus exposure and HLA in healthy donors. Clones were sequenced by immunoSEQ multiplex PCR, and TCRdb holds only the in-frame ones, with some missing. Counted here are roughly 180,000 clones, 76% occurring once; the ten biggest clones make up about 0.69%. The sample taken for sequencing was PBMCs. The receptors originated from a female donor in good health and CMV-seronegative. Each CDR3 is given with its conserved first and last residue. D genes are given only for firm matches. For some rows the clone size is stated as once, few or many, or as a class when expanded; others skip it.

v_gene	abundance	j_gene	d_gene	CDR3aa	CDR3nt
TRBV6-6	-	TRBJ2-6	-	CASSYSTAGANVLTF	TGTGCCAGCAGTTACTCTACGGCTGGGGCCAACGTCCTGACTTTC
TRBV18	-	TRBJ2-7	TRBD2	CASSPLNYTAGVPYEQYF	TGTGCCAGCTCTCCTCTCAACTACACAGCGGGAGTCCCCTACGAGCAGTACTTC
TRBV15	few	TRBJ1-5	-	CATTGALGNQPQHF	TGTGCCACCACAGGGGCTCTGGGGAATCAGCCCCAGCATTTT
TRBV9	few	TRBJ1-3	-	CASSAGTLGDTIYF	TGTGCCAGCAGCGCGGGGACACTTGGGGATACCATATATTTT
TRBV9	-	TRBJ2-7	-	CASSVTAGTTTEQYF	TGTGCCAGCAGCGTTACCGCCGGGACAACCACCGAGCAGTACTTC
TRBV10-1	-	TRBJ2-7	TRBD1	CASSTDRGRYEQYF	TGCGCCAGCAGTACGGACAGGGGACGCTACGAGCAGTACTTC
TRBV2	-	TRBJ2-3	-	CASIRGTSTDTQYF	TGTGCCAGCATACGGGGGACTAGCACAGATACGCAGTATTTT
TRBV2	once	TRBJ2-5	-	CASGLQWGETQYF	TGTGCCAGCGGACTCCAATGGGGAGAGACCCAGTACTTC
TRBV5-5	-	TRBJ2-5	-	CASSLPGGRGETQYF	TGTGCCAGCAGCTTGCCCGGGGGGCGTGGGGAGACCCAGTACTTC
TRBV18	-	TRBJ1-2	TRBD1	CASSPGQGANYGYTF	TGTGCCAGCTCACCGGGACAGGGGGCTAACTATGGCTACACCTTC
TRBV7-8	-	TRBJ2-3	TRBD2	CASSPRLAGDRTDTQYF	TGTGCCAGCAGCCCACGACTAGCGGGGGACCGCACAGATACGCAGTATTTT
TRBV9	-	TRBJ2-5	TRBD2	CASSVAGGQETQYF	TGTGCCAGCAGCGTCGCCGGGGGGCAAGAGACCCAGTACTTC
TRBV7-2	-	TRBJ2-3	TRBD2	CASSLVALEERGPQNTQYF	TGTGCCAGCAGCTTAGTAGCCCTTGAGGAGCGGGGGCCCCAAAATACGCAGTATTTT
TRBV2	-	TRBJ2-6	-	CASSGLWAASRQANVLTF	TGTGCCAGCAGTGGGTTGTGGGCTGCCTCTCGGCAGGCCAACGTCCTGACTTTC
TRBV27	-	TRBJ2-1	TRBD1	CASSQPGQGRENEQFF	TGTGCCAGCAGTCAGCCGGGACAGGGGAGGGAAAATGAGCAGTTCTTC
TRBV7-9	once	TRBJ2-7	TRBD2	CASSAPGAAGGEQYF	TGTGCCAGCAGCGCCCCGGGAGCGGCGGGAGGCGAGCAGTACTTC
TRBV18	-	TRBJ1-2	-	CASSPPENRLNYGYTF	TGTGCCAGCTCACCACCGGAAAACAGGCTTAACTATGGCTACACCTTC
TRBV7-2	-	TRBJ2-1	TRBD2	CASSLGAGVSEQFF	TGTGCCAGCAGCTTAGGAGCGGGGGTAAGTGAGCAGTTCTTC
TRBV19	-	TRBJ2-3	-	CASSIGASGTDTQYF	TGTGCCAGTAGTATAGGGGCTAGCGGCACAGATACGCAGTATTTT
TRBV30	-	TRBJ2-5	-	CAWEGGLETQYF	TGTGCCTGGGAGGGAGGTTTAGAGACCCAGTACTTC
TRBV4-3	-	TRBJ2-7	TRBD2	CASSSQLAGSYEQYF	TGCGCCAGCAGCAGCCAACTAGCGGGATCTTACGAGCAGTACTTC
TRBV11-2	-	TRBJ1-5	-	CASSLDRDQPQHF	TGTGCCAGCAGCTTAGATCGCGATCAGCCCCAGCATTTT
TRBV18	-	TRBJ2-7	-	CASSPGGHEQYF	TGTGCCAGCTCACCTGGGGGCCACGAGCAGTACTTC
TRBV2	-	TRBJ2-7	TRBD2	CASSESTSGSRYF	TGTGCCAGCAGTGAGTCGACTAGCGGGAGTCGGTACTTC
TRBV4-2	-	TRBJ1-2	-	CASSQDYLTDTGIGYTF	TGTGCCAGCAGCCAAGATTACTTGACTGACACGGGAATTGGCTACACCTTC
TRBV6-1	few	TRBJ2-7	-	CASSEYHEQYF	TGTGCCAGCAGTGAATATCACGAGCAGTACTTC
TRBV4-3	-	TRBJ1-4	TRBD1	CASSPGRQGSEKLFF	TGCGCCAGCAGCCCAGGGAGACAGGGGAGTGAAAAACTGTTTTTT
TRBV21-1	-	TRBJ2-7	-	CASSIVSPTSGSSYEQYF	TGTGCCAGCAGCATTGTTTCCCCGACTAGCGGGAGTTCCTACGAGCAGTACTTC
TRBV7-3	-	TRBJ1-1	-	CASSLQGVGTEAFF	TGTGCCAGCAGCTTACAGGGTGTGGGCACTGAAGCTTTCTTT
TRBV13	-	TRBJ2-1	TRBD2	CASSQGLAGPYYNEQFF	TGTGCCAGCAGCCAAGGACTAGCGGGACCTTACTACAATGAGCAGTTCTTC
TRBV13	-	TRBJ2-1	TRBD2	CASSFGGLAGHEQFF	TGTGCCAGCAGCTTTGGGGGACTAGCGGGACATGAGCAGTTCTTC
TRBV7-8	-	TRBJ2-7	-	CASSPGADRGEQYF	TGTGCCAGCAGCCCGGGCGCCGATCGGGGCGAGCAGTACTTC
TRBV5-4	-	TRBJ2-7	TRBD1	CASSLGQGGYEQYF	TGCGCCAGCAGCTTGGGACAGGGAGGTTACGAGCAGTACTTC
TRBV4-1	-	TRBJ2-3	-	CASSQQWTSTDTQYF	TGCGCCAGCAGCCAACAATGGACTAGCACAGATACGCAGTATTTT
TRBV30	once	TRBJ1-2	TRBD1	CAWSVRQGAGYGYTF	TGTGCCTGGAGTGTACGGCAGGGGGCCGGATATGGCTACACCTTC
TRBV19	-	TRBJ1-6	TRBD1	CASSISMDREFWHNSPLHF	TGTGCCAGTAGTATAAGCATGGACAGGGAGTTCTGGCATAATTCACCCCTCCACTTT
TRBV19	-	TRBJ2-1	-	CASAQGRYNEQFF	TGTGCCAGCGCTCAGGGGCGTTACAATGAGCAGTTCTTC